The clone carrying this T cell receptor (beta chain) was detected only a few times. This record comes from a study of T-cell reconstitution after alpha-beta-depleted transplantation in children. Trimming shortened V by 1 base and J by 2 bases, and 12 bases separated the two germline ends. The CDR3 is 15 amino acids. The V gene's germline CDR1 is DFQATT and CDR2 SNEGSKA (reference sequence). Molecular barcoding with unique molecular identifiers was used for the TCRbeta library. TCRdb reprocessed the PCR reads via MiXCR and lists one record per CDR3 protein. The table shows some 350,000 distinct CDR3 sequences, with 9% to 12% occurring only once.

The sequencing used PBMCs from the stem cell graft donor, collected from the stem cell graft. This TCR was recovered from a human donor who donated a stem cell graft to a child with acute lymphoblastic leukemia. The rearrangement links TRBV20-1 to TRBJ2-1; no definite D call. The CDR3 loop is CSARGTDLTYNEQFF. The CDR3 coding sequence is TGCAGTGCTAGAGGAACGGACCTAACCTACAATGAGCAGTTCTTC.